This T cell receptor (beta chain) originates from a study of blood T cell repertoires in COVID-19 (dated by TCRdb to 2018 to 2021). The study in broad terms: The collaborator samples originated in the United States, Italy and Spain and spanned the acute and convalescent phases of COVID-19. The material from the prospective study consisted of cDNA or gDNA derived from T cells, B-cell-depleted T cells, or PBMCs. Subjects who had been exposed to COVID-19, were actively infected with it, or had recovered from it provided the deeply sampled blood TCRbeta repertoires that made up the dataset. Where available, HLA class I and class II types were taken from metadata supplied by the sample provider and were not determined by assay-based typing. The sample metadata nearly always contained a de-identified subject ID, COVID-19 status, age in years and sex. The samples were drawn from the first 160 participants of the ongoing ImmuneRACE study and from 1,254 subjects provided by 6 global collaborators. The repertoires were made available in a free public database intended to serve as a resource for research on the immune response to SARS-CoV-2.

TCRbeta CDR3 regions were amplified from genomic DNA by means of the immunoSEQ Assay, a bias-controlled multiplex PCR. The study's own analysis went as follows. Nucleated cell counts per sample were estimated from amplification of reference gene primers within the assay. To quantify the absolute abundance of each unique TCRbeta CDR3 rearrangement, sequence reads were collapsed and filtered. For each sample, productive Simpson clonality was calculated as the square root of Simpson's diversity index over productive rearrangements. Drawn from immuneACCESS, this table holds only the in-frame rearrangements with V and J called that TCRdb kept. Clones are partly lost; checked studies trace under half to an unresolved V gene and leave the rest unexplained. V and J calls and clone size are copied from that table; D and trimming were computed from the DNA. This sample lists around 95,000 clones; roughly 84% were detected once. About 6.9% of the sample lies in the top ten.

Collaborating institutions collected whole blood in K2EDTA tubes following their own protocols. Collaborator samples were shipped for TCRbeta analysis as frozen whole blood, isolated PBMCs, or DNA extracted from either sample type. What the authors observed across the whole study: The amount of clinical and demographic metadata varied by source and participant and was provided uncurated.

In regard to this clone: The target of this receptor is not known. Base qualities are missing; no much larger clone stands one base away.

The material sequenced was peripheral blood. The origin of this receptor is a man aged 25 to 40 in a cohort sampled during active COVID-19.

The CDR3 reads as follows: CASSQYGQGPTNEKLFF. The base sequence is TGTGCCAGCAGCCAATATGGGCAGGGGCCGACGAATGAAAAACTGTTTTTT. Recombination joined TRBV16 with TRBJ1-4, with TRBD1 tentatively as D gene (6 bases match). From the cysteine up to the phenylalanine, the CDR3 has a length of 17 residues. CDR3 DNA only is kept here, 51 bases in frame from base 1. The germline V gene yields KGHSY for CDR1 and FQNENV for CDR2. Between the V and J ends, shortened by 1 base and 5 bases respectively, the junction contains 17 bases.